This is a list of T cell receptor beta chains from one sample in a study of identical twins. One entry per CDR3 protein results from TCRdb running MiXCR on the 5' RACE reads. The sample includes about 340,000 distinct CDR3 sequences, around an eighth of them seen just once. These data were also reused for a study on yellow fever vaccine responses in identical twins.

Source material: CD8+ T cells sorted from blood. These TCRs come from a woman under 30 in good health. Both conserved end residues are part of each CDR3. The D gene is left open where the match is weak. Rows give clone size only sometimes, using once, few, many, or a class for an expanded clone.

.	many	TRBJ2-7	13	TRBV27	CASSLGGGYEQYF	TGTGCCAGCAGCTTGGGCGGAGGCTACGAGCAGTACTTC
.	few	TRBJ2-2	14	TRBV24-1	CATSDWSGDGELFF	TGTGCCACCAGTGATTGGAGTGGTGACGGGGAGCTGTTTTTT
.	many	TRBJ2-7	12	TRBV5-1	CASRFDRTEQYF	TGCGCCAGCAGGTTCGACAGGACCGAGCAGTACTTC
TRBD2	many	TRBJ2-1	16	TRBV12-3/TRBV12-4	CASSLTGTSGRSEQFF	TGTGCCAGCAGCTTGACCGGGACTAGCGGGAGAAGTGAGCAGTTCTTC
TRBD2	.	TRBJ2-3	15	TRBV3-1	CASSQSGSMTDTQYF	TGTGCCAGCAGCCAAAGCGGGAGTATGACAGATACGCAGTATTTT
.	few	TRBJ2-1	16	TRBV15	CATSRSGTASYNEQFF	TGTGCCACCAGCAGATCCGGGACCGCGTCCTACAATGAGCAGTTCTTC
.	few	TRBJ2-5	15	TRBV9	CASSVGLSKQETQYF	TGTGCCAGCAGCGTTGGTTTGAGTAAACAAGAGACCCAGTACTTC
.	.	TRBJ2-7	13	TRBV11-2	CASSSGPPNEQYF	TGTGCCAGCAGCTCAGGACCTCCCAACGAGCAGTACTTC
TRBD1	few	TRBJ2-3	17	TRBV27	CASSSLRTGMGLDTQYF	TGTGCCAGCAGTTCTCTACGGACAGGGATGGGGTTAGATACGCAGTATTTT
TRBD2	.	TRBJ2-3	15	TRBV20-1	CSASEAGGPADTQYF	TGCAGTGCTAGTGAGGCGGGAGGGCCAGCAGATACGCAGTATTTT
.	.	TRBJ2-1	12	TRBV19	CASSIVRNEQFF	TGTGCCAGTAGTATTGTCCGCAATGAGCAGTTCTTC
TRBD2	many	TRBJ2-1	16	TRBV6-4	CASSDSGTSGGYEQFF	TGTGCCAGCAGTGACTCCGGGACTAGCGGGGGCTATGAGCAGTTCTTC
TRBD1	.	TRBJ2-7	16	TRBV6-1	CASSEALPGQGYEQYF	TGTGCCAGCAGTGAAGCGTTACCGGGACAGGGATACGAGCAGTACTTC
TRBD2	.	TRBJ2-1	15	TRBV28	CASSFIAGGINEQFF	TGTGCCAGCAGTTTCATAGCGGGGGGAATCAATGAGCAGTTCTTC
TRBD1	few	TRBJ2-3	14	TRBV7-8	CASSDGQEVDTQYF	TGTGCCAGCAGCGATGGACAGGAGGTGGATACGCAGTATTTT
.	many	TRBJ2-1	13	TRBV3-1	CASSQLTYNEQFF	TGTGCCAGCAGCCAACTGACTTACAATGAGCAGTTCTTC
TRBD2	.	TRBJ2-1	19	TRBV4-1	CASSPGRSNRAGGSNEQFF	TGCGCCAGCAGCCCAGGAAGGTCCAATAGGGCGGGAGGGAGCAATGAGCAGTTCTTC
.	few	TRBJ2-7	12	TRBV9	CASSAWGNEQYF	TGTGCCAGCAGCGCGTGGGGTAACGAGCAGTACTTC
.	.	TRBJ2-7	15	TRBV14	CASSQLEQGSYEQYF	TGTGCCAGCAGCCAACTTGAACAGGGCAGTTACGAGCAGTACTTC
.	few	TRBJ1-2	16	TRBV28	CASSLDWSTVNYGYTF	TGTGCCAGCAGCTTAGACTGGTCGACAGTGAACTATGGCTACACCTTC
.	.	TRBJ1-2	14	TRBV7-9	CASSSSRDLDGYTF	TGTGCCAGCAGCTCATCCCGGGACTTAGATGGCTACACCTTC
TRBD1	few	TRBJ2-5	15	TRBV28	CASRDPDRSFGTQYF	TGTGCCAGCAGGGACCCGGACAGGTCTTTCGGGACCCAGTACTTC
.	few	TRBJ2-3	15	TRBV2	CASRETVEGTDTQYF	TGTGCCAGCAGAGAGACAGTGGAAGGCACAGATACGCAGTATTTT
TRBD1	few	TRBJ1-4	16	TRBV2	CASSEAPGQGSEKLFF	TGTGCCAGCAGTGAAGCACCGGGACAGGGAAGTGAAAAACTGTTTTTT
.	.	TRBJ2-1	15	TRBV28	CASSLRGVPYNEQFF	TGTGCCAGCAGTTTGCGGGGCGTCCCCTACAATGAGCAGTTCTTC
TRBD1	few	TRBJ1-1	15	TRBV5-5	CASSTMEGANTEAFF	TGTGCCAGCAGCACTATGGAGGGGGCGAACACTGAAGCTTTCTTT
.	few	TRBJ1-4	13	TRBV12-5	CASGITDREKLFF	TGTGCTAGTGGTATAACCGACCGGGAAAAACTGTTTTTT
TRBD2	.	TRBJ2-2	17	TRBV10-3	CAISENAGTRVTGELFF	TGTGCCATCAGTGAGAATGCCGGGACTAGAGTCACCGGGGAGCTGTTTTTT
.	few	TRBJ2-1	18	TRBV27	CASSYRDPRTYSYNEQFF	TGTGCCAGCAGTTATCGGGATCCCAGAACCTACTCCTACAATGAGCAGTTCTTC
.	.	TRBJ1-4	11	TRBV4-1	CASSQQEKLFF	TGCGCCAGCAGCCAACAAGAAAAACTGTTTTTT
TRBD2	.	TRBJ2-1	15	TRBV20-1	CSAPGLVSSYNEQFF	TGCAGTGCGCCGGGACTAGTCTCCTCCTACAATGAGCAGTTCTTC
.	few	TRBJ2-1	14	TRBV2	CASPELEGYNEQFF	TGTGCCAGCCCAGAACTAGAGGGGTACAATGAGCAGTTCTTC